This T cell receptor (beta chain) was sequenced in a study of shared clonotypes between healthy human individuals. Study-level information: Each donor had three CD4 naive, three CD4 memory, two CD8 naive and one CD8 memory plate.

Naive CD8 cells comprised CD45RO-negative, CCR7-positively selected cells, excluding terminally differentiated effector memory CD45RA+ cells. Investigators spread the genomic DNA of each subset evenly over several immunoSEQ plates. The assay was immunoSEQ multiplex PCR, and TCRdb's table has in-frame clones only and misses some. The sample lists about 870,000 clones, 80% to 95% occurring once. The CDR3 contains 14 residues. Germline CDR1 reads SGHRS; CDR2 reads YFSETQ. Trimming shortened V by 4 bases and J by 2 bases, and 13 bases separated the two germline ends. Specimen: naive CD8+ T cells sorted from blood. The chain carries TRBV5-1 and TRBJ2-7; D is unclear. The clonotype originates from a young man in good health. In nucleotides, the CDR3 is TGCGCCAGCAGCGACGATCCTTCCCCCTACGAGCAGTACTTC. It specifies CASSDDPSPYEQYF.